One sample yielded the 11 T cell receptor beta chains listed below, sequenced in a study of blood T cell repertoires in COVID-19. The repertoire was sequenced with immunoSEQ multiplex PCR; TCRdb's copy has only in-frame clones and lacks some. The table lists about 400,000 clones, about 89% of them singletons, with around 1.9% in the top ten. Sequencing was done on a sample of PBMCs or T cells enriched from blood (not recorded which). The source of these receptors is a man between 35 and 55 years old in a cohort exposed to, infected with or recovered from COVID-19 (not recorded which).

This clone showed up just a few times. This chain joins TRBV30 and TRBJ2-7; D uncertain. This CDR3 comprises 13 residues. CDR1 and CDR2 (germline): GTSNPN, SVGIG (reference sequence). Written as DNA, the CDR3 is TGTGCGGGTAGAGGAGTCCTACTTTATGAGCAGTACTTC. Its protein product is CAGRGVLLYEQYF. The full variable domain, completed using reference TRBV30 and TRBJ2-7, is SQTIHQWPATLVQPVGSPLSLECTVEGTSNPNLYWYRQAAGRGLQLLFYSVGIGQISSEVPQNLSASRPQDRQFILSSKKLLLSDSGFYLCAGRGVLLYEQYFGPGTRLTVT.

The chain recombines TRBV11-3 with TRBJ2-3, with TRBD2 as a possible D gene (5 bases). The germline gives CDR1 SGHNT, CDR2 YENEEA. V shed 5 bases and J shed 3 bases, with 18 bases lying between them. The CDR3 runs 16 residues. CDR3: CASSPSAGRSTDTQYF. The CDR3 region has the DNA TGTGCCAGCAGCCCCTCCGCTGGGAGATCTACAGATACGCAGTATTTT.

The chain employs TRBV27 and TRBJ1-5, with TRBD1 as a possible D gene (5 bases). CDR3 length equals 14 residues. V lost 3 bases, J lost 7 bases, and 13 bases lay in between. Germline V gene sequence: CDR1 MNHEY, CDR2 SMNVEV (reference sequence). The CDR3 loop is CASSLSDSRQPQHF. CDR3 coding DNA: TGTGCCAGCAGTTTGTCCGACAGCAGACAGCCCCAGCATTTT.

The rearrangement joins TRBV2 to TRBJ2-7; TRBD1 agrees at 8 bases. Per germline, CDR1 SNHLY and CDR2 FYNNEI. This CDR3 comprises 12 residues. J gave up 13 bases and V 5 bases, and 10 bases lay outside the gene matches. The CDR3 region has the DNA TGTGCCAGCAGTAATGGACAGGGCGCGCTTTACTTC. Translating it yields CASSNGQGALYF.

The chain carries TRBV18 and TRBJ1-1; TRBD1 might be the D (5 bases). CDR1 is KGHSH and CDR2 is LQKENI in the germline V gene. The ends were cut back, 8 bases at V and 3 bases at J, with 13 bases in the middle. There are 13 residues in the CDR3. CDR3 nucleotide sequence: TGTGCCAGCGCCTCGGGGGGAGACACTGAAGCTTTCTTT. Translating it yields CASASGGDTEAFF.

This clone came up a few times. The chain couples TRBV19 to TRBJ2-2; 9 bases agree with TRBD1. The V gene's germline CDR1 is LNHDA and CDR2 SQIVND (reference sequence). With 6 bases clipped from V and 2 bases from J, the junction kept 4 bases outside the gene matches. The CDR3 extends over 15 amino acids. In nucleotides, the CDR3 is TGTGCCAGTAGCCGACAGGGGGTCAACACCGGGGAGCTGTTTTTT. It codes for CASSRQGVNTGELFF.

This sequence joins TRBV6-5 and TRBJ1-5, with D possibly being TRBD1 (6 bases). Germline values: CDR1 MNHEY, CDR2 SVGAGI. The CDR3 consists of 16 residues. V lost 4 bases and J 3 bases, leaving 16 bases between the germline ends. This CDR3 reads CASSSTGMGNNQPQHF. CDR3 DNA: TGTGCCAGCAGTTCCACAGGGATGGGTAACAATCAGCCCCAGCATTTT.

The V call is TRBV5-1, the J call TRBJ2-3; perhaps TRBD2 as D (5 bases). This CDR3 is built from 15 residues. Germline V gene sequence: CDR1 SGHRS, CDR2 YFSETQ. Deletions cut 2 bases from V and 2 bases from J, with 12 bases between. The chain's CDR3 is CASSFVGAATDTQYF. For the CDR3, the DNA is TGCGCCAGCAGCTTTGTGGGAGCAGCCACAGATACGCAGTATTTT.

This CDR3 is CASSLGAGFTYEQYF. CDR3 bases: TGTGCCAGCAGCTTAGGGGCAGGGTTTACCTACGAGCAGTACTTC. This sequence joins TRBV11-2 and TRBJ2-7, with a tentative D call TRBD1 (5 bases). V lost 1 base and J 2 bases, leaving 12 bases between the germline ends. The germline gives CDR1 SGHAT, CDR2 FQNNGV. The CDR3 has 15 residues.

The chain couples TRBV3-1 (or the pseudogene TRBV3-2) to TRBJ2-7, with TRBD2 identical over 8 bases. The germline V gene encodes CDR1 LGHDT and CDR2 YNNKEL (reference sequence). The CDR3 length is 16 residues. V shed 3 bases, J shed 1 base, and the junction held 8 bases outside the gene matches. The DNA of the CDR3 is TGTGCCAGCAGCCACTGGTCAGCGGGAGTTTCCTACGAGCAGTACTTC. Protein product: CASSHWSAGVSYEQYF.

J is TRBJ1-5 and V is TRBV7-8, with TRBD1 matching over 7 bases. This CDR3 contains 14 residues. V shed 5 bases and J 4 bases; nucleotides not matched to a gene: 5. Per germline, CDR1 SGHVS and CDR2 FQNEAQ. The CDR3 bases are TGTGCCAGCAGCCCTAGGGACAGAAATCAGCCCCAGCATTTT. Protein product: CASSPRDRNQPQHF.